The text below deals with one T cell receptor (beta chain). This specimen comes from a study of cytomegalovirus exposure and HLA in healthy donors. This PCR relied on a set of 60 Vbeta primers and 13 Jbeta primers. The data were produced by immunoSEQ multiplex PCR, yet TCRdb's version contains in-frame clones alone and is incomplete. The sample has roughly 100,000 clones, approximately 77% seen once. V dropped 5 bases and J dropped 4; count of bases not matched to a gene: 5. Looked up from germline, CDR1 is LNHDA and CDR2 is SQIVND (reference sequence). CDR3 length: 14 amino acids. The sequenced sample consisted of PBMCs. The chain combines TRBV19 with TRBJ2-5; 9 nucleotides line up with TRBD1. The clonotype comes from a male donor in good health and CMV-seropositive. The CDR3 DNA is TGTGCCAGTAGTGTTACAGGGGGCGGAGAGACCCAGTACTTC. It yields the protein CASSVTGGGETQYF.